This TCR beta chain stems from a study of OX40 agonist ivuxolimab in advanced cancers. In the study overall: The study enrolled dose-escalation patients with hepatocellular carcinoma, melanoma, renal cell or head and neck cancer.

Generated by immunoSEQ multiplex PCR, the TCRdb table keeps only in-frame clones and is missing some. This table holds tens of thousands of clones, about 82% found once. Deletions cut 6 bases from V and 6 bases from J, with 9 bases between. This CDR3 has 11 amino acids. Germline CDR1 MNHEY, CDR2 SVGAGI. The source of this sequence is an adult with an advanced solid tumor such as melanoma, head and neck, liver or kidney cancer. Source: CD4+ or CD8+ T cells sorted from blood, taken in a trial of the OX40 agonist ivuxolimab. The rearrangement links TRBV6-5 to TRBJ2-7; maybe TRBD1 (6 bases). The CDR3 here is CASRQGIEQYF. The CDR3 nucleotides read TGTGCCAGCAGACAGGGTATCGAGCAGTACTTC.